The present TCR beta chain was sequenced within a study of cytomegalovirus exposure and HLA in healthy donors (TCRdb year 2017). For the study in its entirety: An earlier analysis of approximately 640 of the donors reported 250 to 350 Gb of sequence data and some 100 million unique TCR beta sequences from about 179 million T cells. The study was designed to test whether signatures of past pathogen exposure could be identified by cataloging public T cell receptors. Of the roughly 400 genotyped donors, over 70% fell in the genetic ancestry cluster associated with self-reported Caucasian donors. Because of strong linkage in the cohort, roughly five DR-DQ haplotypes were treated as single units for association and clustering. Around 320 gigabases of sequencing data and tens of millions of unique TCR sequences were included in an early release covering about 700 HLA-typed donors. The T cell repertoires of around 730 subjects were profiled by immunosequencing and related to cytomegalovirus serostatus. High-throughput TCR immunosequencing, statistical association of individual TCRs with disease status, and machine learning were combined to predict cytomegalovirus infection status. To study patterns of TCR occurrence, a later analysis re-analyzed previously published TCR beta repertoires from around 700 donors and added high-resolution HLA genotyping. Every repertoire in the discovery cohort had been generated on one and the same sequencing platform. Donor age, sex, ethnicity and CMV serostatus were collected together with the repertoire data. Genome-wide SNP genotypes for about 60% of the 666 donors were used in a later genetic analysis, which treated that subset as a discovery cohort. Both class I and class II loci were covered by HLA typing, at four-digit resolution. Besides the first cohort of some 670 subjects, a separate validation cohort made up of over 100 different subjects was used. Across under 500 genotyped donors of the cohort, an average of roughly 250,000 unique TCR beta nucleotide sequences per donor were sequenced, and around 19% of those sequences were non-productive. Rather than using new phenotypic data, the later analysis identified candidate immune exposures from TCR beta sequences and from how often those sequences occurred across donors. The number of donors typed differed by locus, with roughly 620-630 for A, B, C, DRB1 and DQB1, about 500 for DQA1, over 600 for DPA1, and about 450 for DPB1. To decide whether each TCR beta V gene segment behaved as functional or pseudogenic, an earlier analysis of over 500 of the donors relied on high-throughput TCR beta sequencing.

Worth noting for this clone: Its antigen has not been determined.

In total, approximately 610 healthy bone marrow donors made up the cohort. At the time of sampling, every cohort member was nominally healthy, though immune exposures that went unrecorded were likely present. The donor was CMV seropositive and belonged to the group of 270 or so seropositive cohort members. Each donor provided a peripheral blood sample, and peripheral blood mononuclear cells were used for TCR beta sequencing. Genomic DNA extraction from the blood cell samples was performed with the Qiagen DNeasy Blood Extraction Kit. From cysteine to phenylalanine, the CDR3 is 13 amino acids long. The only DNA kept is the CDR3, 39 bases in frame from the first base. Looking up the germline V gene yields CDR1 SGHTA and CDR2 FQGNSA. The research as a whole found: Linkage disequilibrium might explain the correlated functional status among segregating V segments, but an unknown experimental factor could not be ruled out. A cluster of highly shared sequence variants was judged likely to be a technical artifact of the sequencing pipeline. When HLA alleles, especially DR and DQ, strongly co-occurred, TCR associations were difficult to assign to individual alleles. In a later genetic analysis, fewer N-insertions in productive TCRs were reported among donors in an Asian-associated ancestry cluster than the roughly 700-donor mean. An association between a missense DCLRE1C variant and V-gene and J-gene trimming of TCR beta chains was found in a later genetic analysis and replicated in an independent cohort. In an earlier analysis of 587 of the donors, most TCR beta V segments appeared in productive rearrangements about 90% or about 30% of the time, broadly matching IMGT annotations. Compared with equally common non-associated chains, HLA-associated TCR beta chains in a later analysis were more clonally expanded and had lower generation probabilities. This cohort had only TCR beta chains sequenced, and the lack of alpha or paired-chain data limited which features could be detected. The earlier analysis of some 560 of the donors excluded fewer than 20 rarely observed V segments, including chromosome 9 orphons, because counts were too low. A further reported finding was that TCR beta sequences accurately predicted the HLA-A and HLA-B alleles for most subjects in the first cohort. Most CMV-associated TCR beta chains appeared to be HLA-restricted in a later analysis, and the HLA associations seemed to be driven largely by CMV exposure. A later analysis associated 16,951 TCR beta sequences with specific HLA alleles at a false discovery rate of 0.05. It was suggested by the authors that the approach could potentially be generalized to other disease states and immunological phenotypes. In both the original and validation cohorts, the classifier was reported to diagnose cytomegalovirus status with high specificity and sensitivity. Because the 87-base-pair reads could not distinguish some IMGT-functional V segments, including TRBV6-2 and TRBV6-3, those segments were excluded. According to a later analysis, parvovirus B19, influenza, CMV and Epstein-Barr virus appeared linked to several top co-occurrence clusters. CMV serostatus was the only immune exposure information available for the cohort. Most TCR sequences were seen in very few donors, while some public TCRs were found in many individuals. The study listed 150 to 200 TCR beta chains as associated with cytomegalovirus. Sequencing depth was assumed to be roughly uniform across donors in the presence/absence analyses, though that assumption may not hold. In vitro tests confirmed that three of the cytomegalovirus-associated TCR beta chains recognize cytomegalovirus antigens. A later analysis found that TCR association rates varied across HLA loci, with DRB1 alleles showing the most associated TCRs and HLA-C alleles the fewest. Because some donors lacked HLA typing at each locus, the association tests relied only on the typed subset.

Library preparation used the immunoSEQ multiplex PCR assay. The multiplex PCR relied on a mix of 60 forward primers for TCR Vbeta segments and 13 reverse primers for TCR Jbeta segments. Amplification of the CDR3 region of rearranged TCR beta genes was performed with a multiplex PCR assay on genomic DNA. The amplified TCR beta libraries were sequenced on the Illumina HiSeq System as 87-base-pair reads. Under the source paper's analysis protocol: A later analysis counted approximately 84 million unique TCR beta chains across the 666 repertoires, and some 11 million of these chains were shared by at least two donors. Raw reads were error-corrected and collapsed into unique sequences by a nearest-neighbor algorithm in which closely related sequences were merged to remove PCR and sequencing errors. Alignment of CDR3 sequences to IMGT reference sequences was used to assign V, D and J gene segments. For a sequence to be retained, at least a six-nucleotide match to both a V gene segment and a J gene segment was required. A rearrangement counted as productive if the CDR3 had no stop codons and remained in frame with V and J, and every other rearrangement counted as non-productive. CDR3 was defined according to IMGT convention as the region running from the second conserved V-encoded cysteine to the conserved J-encoded phenylalanine. The earlier analysis of approximately 500 of the donors excluded sequences that lacked an unambiguous match to a single V gene segment. An earlier analysis of 550 to 650 of the donors classified V segments as functional when productive rearrangements were above 56.7% and as segregating when the standard deviation between donors was above 5%. To diagnose cytomegalovirus status from the catalog of TCR beta chain sequences, a statistical classification framework was built. A later analysis assigned V and J genes by comparing TCR nucleotide sequences with IMGT/GENE-DB human TR gene sequences. A later analysis assigned CDR3 sequences and most-parsimonious VDJ recombination scenarios with the TCRdist pipeline. In a later analysis, every TCR beta chain was defined by the combination of its CDR3 amino acid sequence and its V-gene family, and reads without a unique V-gene family were dropped. To address suspected cross-contamination and a sequencing artifact, a later analysis removed some 620 highly shared, low-generation-probability nucleotide sequences. In a later analysis, a clonal expansion index for each public chain was calculated from normalized within-repertoire ranks of inferred template counts. Generation probabilities in a later analysis came from a VDJ recombination model fitted to out-of-frame rearrangements, and those results were checked against IGoR. In a later analysis, TCR-TCR, TCR-HLA and TCR-CMV co-occurrence was scored with hypergeometric tests, and a repertoire-size bias correction was applied to TCR pairs. To estimate false discovery rates, a later analysis permuted the HLA or CMV assignments 20 times. In a later analysis, co-occurring TCRs were grouped using DBSCAN, and TCRdist sequence similarity was added for clustering within HLA-allele-positive subsets. Repertoires with fewer than 30,000 or more than 120,000 public chains, plus five repertoires with anomalous nucleotide sharing, were excluded from co-occurrence clustering. TCRdb took this table from immuneACCESS and kept in-frame rearrangements with V and J called. Such tables lack part of the clones; where checked against another copy, unresolved V genes explain under half of the gap, and the rest is unexplained. V, J and clone size are those of that table, while D and trimming were read from the DNA. The sample table on file contains some 48,000 clones. 26% of the sample lies in the top ten.

The chain links TRBV7-2 with TRBJ2-5; the D gene lacks a confident call. The DNA end is a closer match to TRBJ2-7, so the J assignment may be wrong. The sequence was obtained from a middle-aged man in good health and CMV-seropositive. Material for sequencing was PBMCs. CDR3 loop: CASSLVSFYEQYF. The nucleotides are TGTGCCAGCAGCTTGGTATCCTTCTACGAGCAGTACTTC.